This entry features one T cell receptor (beta chain) sequence. In the original processing: Cell counts per sample came from amplifying reference gene primers. The protocol was immunoSEQ multiplex PCR, while the TCRdb copy is restricted to in-frame clones and leaves out a portion. For V, J and clone size, that table is used; D and trimming come from the DNA. The data contain 230,000 or so clones, over 70% of them seen just once; the ten biggest clones take up roughly 7.8%. The ends were cut back, 3 bases at V and 5 bases at J, with 12 bases in the middle. The CDR3 is 13 residues long. Germline V CDR1 and CDR2: SGHRS, YFSETQ. The entry originates in a study of blood T cell repertoires in COVID-19. Across the whole study: T cells, B-cell-depleted T cells, or PBMCs supplied cDNA or gDNA.

Sequenced input: peripheral blood. The chain links TRBV5-1 to TRBJ2-7; D is perhaps TRBD1 (5 bases). The clonotype comes from a man aged 35 to 55 with active or convalescent COVID-19. Here the CDR3 DNA reads TGCGCCAGCAGCTCGCCTAGACAGAACGAGCAGTACTTC. Encoded protein: CASSSPRQNEQYF.